These T cell receptor beta chains were read from a single sample in a study of cytomegalovirus exposure and HLA in healthy donors. Produced via immunoSEQ multiplex PCR; TCRdb's table is partial and in-frame only. The sample comprises about 120,000 clones, 81% of which are singletons, and 3% to 5% rests with the top ten. Sequencing was performed on PBMCs. These receptors came from a woman in her 30s in good health and CMV-seronegative. CDR3s include the opening cysteine and the closing phenylalanine or tryptophan. D genes are given only for firm matches. Only part of the rows carry a size: once, few, many, or a class if the clone is expanded.

cdr3_aa cdr3_nt j_call v_call clone_size d_call
CASSVQGAWETQYF TGCGCCAGCAGCGTACAGGGGGCCTGGGAGACCCAGTACTTC TRBJ2-5 TRBV5-1 few TRBD1
CAWSVQAVYEQFF TGTGCCTGGAGTGTACAGGCGGTTTACGAGCAGTTCTTC TRBJ2-1 TRBV30 NA NA
CASRLPVTGAEAFF TGTGCCAGTAGATTGCCGGTGACAGGGGCTGAAGCTTTCTTT TRBJ1-1 TRBV19 once TRBD1
CASSLESPSGWGDTQYF TGTGCCAGCAGCTTAGAGAGTCCTAGCGGGTGGGGGGATACGCAGTATTTT TRBJ2-3 TRBV7-2 NA TRBD2
CASSSPKRQRMGGEKLFF TGTGCCAGCAGCTCCCCTAAGAGACAGCGCATGGGGGGTGAAAAACTGTTTTTT TRBJ1-4 TRBV7-9 NA NA
CASSQGTGTKETQYF TGCGCCAGCAGCCAAGGGACAGGGACGAAAGAGACCCAGTACTTC TRBJ2-5 TRBV4-3 NA TRBD1
CASSEARGGEQYF TGTGCCAGCAGTGAAGCGAGGGGAGGCGAGCAGTACTTC TRBJ2-7 TRBV6-1 NA NA
CASSLEISAGELFF TGTGCCAGCAGCTTAGAGATTAGCGCCGGGGAGCTGTTTTTT TRBJ2-2 TRBV7-7 NA NA
CAISESAGDEKLFF TGTGCCATCAGTGAGTCGGCAGGGGATGAAAAACTGTTTTTT TRBJ1-4 TRBV10-3 NA NA
CASSLVQAPYEQYF TGTGCCAGCAGCTTAGTTCAGGCCCCCTACGAGCAGTACTTC TRBJ2-7 TRBV7-2 NA NA
CASSKRDFTDTQYF TGTGCCAGCAGTAAACGGGACTTCACAGATACGCAGTATTTT TRBJ2-3 TRBV6-4 NA NA
CASLRDRVTDTQYF TGTGCCAGTCTACGGGACAGGGTGACAGATACGCAGTATTTT TRBJ2-3 TRBV6-1 few TRBD1
CASSVESQPQHF TGTGCCAGTAGTGTGGAGAGTCAGCCCCAGCATTTT TRBJ1-5 TRBV19 once NA
CASSGTIGPGYNEQFF TGTGCCAGCAGCGGGACTATCGGGCCAGGATACAATGAGCAGTTCTTC TRBJ2-1 TRBV5-6 once TRBD2
CASSLGTSGFPPVDTQYF TGCGCCAGCAGTCTCGGGACTAGCGGGTTCCCGCCCGTCGATACGCAGTATTTT TRBJ2-3 TRBV10-2 NA TRBD2
CASSVGLAGPDTQYF TGTGCCAGCAGCGTAGGACTAGCGGGGCCTGATACGCAGTATTTT TRBJ2-3 TRBV9 NA TRBD2
CATSRDRGGLDTEAFF TGTGCCACCAGCAGAGATCGGGGGGGGTTGGACACTGAAGCTTTCTTT TRBJ1-1 TRBV15 few NA
CASSIGESSYEQYF TGTGCCAGTAGTATAGGGGAGAGCTCCTACGAGCAGTACTTC TRBJ2-7 TRBV19 NA NA
CASSWGDRAIMMGEQYF TGCGCCAGCAGCTGGGGGGACAGGGCTATTATGATGGGCGAGCAGTACTTC TRBJ2-7 TRBV5-1 NA TRBD1
CASSLVLDREADTQYF TGCGCCAGCAGCTTGGTTCTGGACAGGGAGGCAGATACGCAGTATTTT TRBJ2-3 TRBV5-1 NA TRBD1
CSSSLLLGLAGTGELFF TGTTCCAGCAGCTTATTGTTGGGACTAGCTGGGACCGGGGAGCTGTTTTTT TRBJ2-2 TRBV7-9 NA TRBD2
CASSKTGNSNQPQHF TGTGCCAGCAGTAAGACAGGGAATAGCAATCAGCCCCAGCATTTT TRBJ1-5 TRBV28 NA TRBD1
CASSISGIGYGYTF TGTGCCAGTAGTATCTCAGGGATAGGCTATGGCTACACCTTC TRBJ1-2 TRBV19 NA NA
CASSSPQVTPETQYF TGTGCCAGCAGCTCCCCACAGGTGACGCCAGAGACCCAGTACTTC TRBJ2-5 TRBV7-6 NA NA
CASSLTPTGEEETQYF TGTGCCAGCAGCTTGACCCCGACAGGGGAAGAAGAGACCCAGTACTTC TRBJ2-5 TRBV5-4 NA TRBD1
CASSSLQGVRTEAFF TGCGCCAGCAGCTCCCTACAGGGGGTGAGGACTGAAGCTTTCTTT TRBJ1-1 TRBV5-1 NA TRBD1
CASSPIRGGPEAFF TGTGCCAGCAGCCCGATAAGGGGGGGCCCTGAAGCTTTCTTT TRBJ1-1 TRBV7-9 NA NA
CASSGPKAGDLLSYNEQFF TGTGCCAGCAGCGGACCGAAGGCGGGGGACCTTCTCTCCTACAATGAGCAGTTCTTC TRBJ2-1 TRBV7-9 once TRBD2
CASSVYMNTEAFF TGTGCCAGCAGCGTATACATGAACACTGAAGCTTTCTTT TRBJ1-1 TRBV5-6 NA NA
CASSQEGGSNEQYF TGTGCCAGCAGCCAAGAGGGGGGTTCTAACGAGCAGTACTTC TRBJ2-7 TRBV14 NA NA
CASRDYQRPTGELFF TGTGCCAGCAGGGACTACCAAAGACCTACCGGGGAGCTGTTTTTT TRBJ2-2 TRBV2 NA NA
CAWSMGGDWGRYF TGTGCCTGGAGTATGGGGGGTGATTGGGGTAGATACTTC TRBJ2-7 TRBV30 once NA
CASSLSTEAYEQYF TGTGCCAGCAGCTTGTCCACGGAGGCCTACGAGCAGTACTTC TRBJ2-7 TRBV5-6 NA NA
CASSLDLGATNEKLFF TGTGCCAGCAGCTTAGATCTCGGTGCAACTAATGAAAAACTGTTTTTT TRBJ1-4 TRBV11-2 NA NA
CASSQDYGSSYNEQFF TGCGCCAGCAGCCAAGACTACGGGAGCTCCTACAATGAGCAGTTCTTC TRBJ2-1 TRBV4-1 once NA
CASTPGQGGHEQYF TGTGCCAGTACCCCGGGACAGGGAGGCCACGAGCAGTACTTC TRBJ2-7 TRBV19 NA TRBD1
CASSSGLAGRSSYEQYF TGTGCCAGCAGCTCCGGACTAGCGGGCCGCAGCTCCTACGAGCAGTACTTC TRBJ2-7 TRBV7-2 NA TRBD2
CASSLVAGSADTQYF TGCGCCAGCAGCTTGGTAGCGGGGAGCGCAGATACGCAGTATTTT TRBJ2-3 TRBV5-1 NA TRBD2
CASSLKLAGGTEQFF TGTGCCAGCAGCTTAAAACTAGCGGGAGGAACTGAGCAGTTCTTC TRBJ2-1 TRBV7-3 NA TRBD2
CASSLGLLAGTRYDEQFF TGTGCCAGCAGCTTAGGGTTGCTGGCGGGGACGAGGTACGATGAGCAGTTCTTC TRBJ2-1 TRBV7-2 once NA
CASSLGTGSREQFF TGTGCCAGCAGTTTAGGGACAGGGTCGCGGGAGCAGTTCTTC TRBJ2-1 TRBV5-4 NA TRBD1
CASTAIWGGHQPQHF TGTGCCAGTACTGCCATATGGGGAGGGCATCAGCCCCAGCATTTT TRBJ1-5 TRBV19 NA NA